These 10 T cell receptor beta chains were all obtained from the same sample, sequenced in a study of cytomegalovirus exposure and HLA in healthy donors. Repertoires were generated with immunoSEQ multiplex PCR, while TCRdb's copy carries only in-frame clones and drops some. The table includes fewer than 250,000 clones, around 87% detected once. Sample: PBMCs. These receptors were taken from a man between 18 and 35 years old in good health and CMV-seronegative.

The rearrangement links TRBV5-1 to TRBJ2-1; 11 bases fit TRBD2. In germline, CDR1 is SGHRS, CDR2 YFSETQ. The CDR3 length is 13 residues. V was pared by 9 bases and J by 5 bases, with 4 bases of the junction left unmatched. The CDR3 DNA reads as TGCGCCACCGGGACTAGCGGAAACAATGAGCAGTTCTTC. It yields the protein CATGTSGNNEQFF.

The genes are TRBV7-2 and TRBJ2-3, with 8 positions matching TRBD2. The CDR3 length is 15 residues. Germline V lookup: CDR1 SGHTA, CDR2 FQGNSA. V was clipped by 8 bases and J by 1 base; unmatched bases: 8. The CDR3 coding sequence is TGTGCCAGCTGCCGGGGGGGCATTGGCACAGATACGCAGTATTTT. It is translated as CASCRGGIGTDTQYF.

The V call is TRBV10-3, the J call TRBJ2-7; D gene unclear. CDR1 and CDR2 (germline): ENHRY, SYGVKD. The V gene lost 3 bases and the J gene lost 7 bases, with 10 bases spanning the gap. The CDR3 spans 12 residues. CDR3 protein: CAISDPSREQYF. The CDR3 nucleotides read TGTGCCATCAGTGACCCGTCGCGGGAGCAGTACTTC.

The V gene is TRBV5-1, the J gene TRBJ1-1, with D hard to call. The CDR3 sequence is 14 residues long. V was pared by 1 base and J by 4 bases, with 11 bases between. Per germline, CDR1 SGHRS and CDR2 YFSETQ. This CDR3 is CASSLYKSGTEAFF. CDR3 bases: TGCGCCAGCAGCTTGTATAAGTCGGGCACTGAAGCTTTCTTT.

The chain uses TRBV18 and TRBJ1-5; the D gene is possibly TRBD1 (5 bases). The CDR3 loop spans 14 amino acids. Germline lookup yields CDR1 KGHSH and CDR2 LQKENI. The V and J ends lost 4 bases and 4 bases respectively, with 11 bases between them. In DNA form, the CDR3 reads TGTGCCAGCTCACAGGGATCAGGGAATCAGCCCCAGCATTTT. It translates to CASSQGSGNQPQHF.

The V gene is TRBV10-3, the J gene TRBJ2-7, with 7 positions matching TRBD2. CDR1 and CDR2 from the germline V gene are ENHRY and SYGVKD. The V segment lost 7 bases and the J segment 4 bases; nucleotides outside the gene matches: 7. This CDR3 spans 13 amino acids. Here the CDR3 reads CAIKAGDQYEQYF. The CDR3 bases are TGTGCCATCAAGGCGGGGGACCAATACGAGCAGTACTTC.

The rearrangement joins TRBV2 to TRBJ1-1, with D possibly being TRBD1 (6 bases). The germline V gene encodes CDR1 SNHLY and CDR2 FYNNEI. Trimming removed 9 bases at V and 5 bases at J, with 16 bases between. There are 13 residues in the CDR3. As DNA, the CDR3 is TGTGCCAGTAGTTCAGGGGAGCCGACTGAAGCTTTCTTT. Its translation is CASSSGEPTEAFF.

The rearrangement joins TRBV10-2 to TRBJ2-2; 7 nucleotides line up with TRBD1. This CDR3 comprises 14 residues. Germline CDR1 reads WSHSY; CDR2 reads SAAADI. V was pared by 2 bases and J by 4 bases, with 1 base of the junction left unmatched. The CDR3 nucleotides read TGCGCCAGCAGTGAGAACAGGGGCACCGGGGAGCTGTTTTTT. It specifies CASSENRGTGELFF.

The V and J genes are TRBV11-2 and TRBJ1-1; no clear D. CDR3 size: 14 residues. The V gene lost 5 bases and the J gene lost 3 bases, with 13 bases spanning the gap. From germline, CDR1 is SGHAT and CDR2 FQNNGV. CDR3 region: CASSPDRGYTEAFF. Written as DNA, the CDR3 is TGTGCCAGCAGCCCCGACCGAGGGTACACTGAAGCTTTCTTT.

The chain has TRBV10-3 and TRBJ2-1, with 8 nucleotides matching TRBD1. Germline V lookup: CDR1 ENHRY, CDR2 SYGVKD. Trimming removed 0 bases from V and 8 bases from J; junction bases left unmatched: 9. The CDR3 totals 16 residues. CDR3 protein: CAISESVGRGRDEQFF. As DNA, the CDR3 is TGTGCCATCAGTGAGTCGGTGGGCAGGGGGCGCGATGAGCAGTTCTTC.